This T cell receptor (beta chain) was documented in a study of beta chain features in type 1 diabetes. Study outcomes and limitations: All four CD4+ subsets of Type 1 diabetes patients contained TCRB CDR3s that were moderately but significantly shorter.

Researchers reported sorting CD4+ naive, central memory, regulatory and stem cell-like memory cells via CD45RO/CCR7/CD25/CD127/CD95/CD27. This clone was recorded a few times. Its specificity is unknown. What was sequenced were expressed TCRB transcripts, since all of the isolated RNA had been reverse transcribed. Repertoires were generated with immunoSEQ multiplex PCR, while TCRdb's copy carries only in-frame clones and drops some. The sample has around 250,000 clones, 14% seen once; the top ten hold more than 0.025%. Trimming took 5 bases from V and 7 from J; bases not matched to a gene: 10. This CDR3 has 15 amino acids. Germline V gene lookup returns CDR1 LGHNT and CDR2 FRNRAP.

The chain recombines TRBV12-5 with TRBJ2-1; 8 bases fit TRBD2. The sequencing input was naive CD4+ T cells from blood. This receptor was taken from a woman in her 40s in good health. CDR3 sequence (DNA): TGTGCTAGTGGTCTAAACGGGGGGGCGCGGAATGAGCAGTTCTTC. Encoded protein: CASGLNGGARNEQFF.